The 32 T cell receptor beta chains reported below all come from one sample, sequenced in a study of OX40 agonist ivuxolimab in advanced cancers. TCRdb keeps only in-frame clones here, not all; method: immunoSEQ multiplex PCR. The sample shows 45,000 or so clones, around 90% of them seen only once. The starting material was CD4+ or CD8+ T cells sorted from blood, obtained in a trial of the OX40 agonist ivuxolimab. These receptors were taken from an adult with an advanced solid tumor such as melanoma, head and neck, liver or kidney cancer.

V gene TRBV5-5 combines with J gene TRBJ1-1, with D hard to call. Trimming took off 1 base at V and 0 bases at J, with 7 bases between the two ends. Germline V gene data show CDR1 as SGHKS and CDR2 as YYEKEE (reference sequence). The CDR3 has 14 residues. CDR3 nucleotide sequence: TGTGCCAGCAGCTTGAGAGGGCTGAACACTGAAGCTTTCTTT. It specifies CASSLRGLNTEAFF. Drawing the rest from reference TRBV5-5 and TRBJ1-1, the complete variable domain is DAGVTQSPTHLIKTRGQQVTLRCSPISGHKSVSWYQQVLGQGPQFIFQYYEKEERGRGNFPDRFSARQFPNYSSELNVNALLLGDSALYLCASSLRGLNTEAFFGQGTRLTVV.

The chain joins TRBV7-6 to TRBJ2-2, with D perhaps matching TRBD1 (6 bases). V was cut by 3 bases and J by 5 bases, with 10 bases left in between. Germline V lookup: CDR1 SGHVS, CDR2 FNYEAQ. The CDR3 runs to 14 residues. The CDR3 protein is CASSLGTSTGELFF. CDR3 bases: TGTGCCAGCAGCTTGGGGACAAGTACCGGGGAGCTGTTTTTT.

This clone was recorded only once. The chain links TRBV6-4 to TRBJ1-6; 8 bases map to TRBD1. The germline CDR1 and CDR2 sequences are MRHNA and SNTAGT. The CDR3 covers 15 residues. V lost 6 bases and J lost 7; bases outside the gene matches: 8. CDR3 region: CASRGTGLRNSPLHF. CDR3 DNA sequence: TGTGCCAGCAGAGGGACAGGCCTCAGGAATTCACCCCTCCACTTT.

The chain recombines TRBV6-5 with TRBJ2-3, with a possible D match to TRBD2 (5 bases). Germline V gives CDR1 MNHEY, CDR2 SVGAGI. Trimming stripped 6 bases from V and 4 bases from J, with 17 bases between. The CDR3 length is 15 residues. The CDR3 coding sequence is TGTGCCAGCAGCCTCGGGCCCAGCGGAGCAGATACGCAGTATTTT. Translating gives CASSLGPSGADTQYF.

The chain has TRBV6-5 and TRBJ2-1; 8 bases align to TRBD2. The CDR3 consists of 16 residues. Germline values: CDR1 MNHEY, CDR2 SVGAGI. With 0 bases clipped from V and 5 bases from J, the junction kept 6 bases outside the gene matches. The CDR3 bases are TGTGCCAGCAGTTACTCGACGGGACTAGTCCACAATGAGCAGTTCTTC. Protein product: CASSYSTGLVHNEQFF.

The genes are TRBV7-8 and TRBJ2-1; no definite D call. Looked up from germline, CDR1 is SGHVS and CDR2 is FQNEAQ. CDR3 length: 14 amino acids. Trimming took 1 base from V and 7 from J, leaving 11 bases between them. The CDR3 here is CASSLGPRGNEQFF. The CDR3 nucleotides are TGTGCCAGCAGCTTAGGCCCTCGTGGGAATGAGCAGTTCTTC.

This chain connects TRBV7-6 to TRBJ1-1; a possible D gene is TRBD1 (5 bases). Germline V lookup: CDR1 SGHVS, CDR2 FNYEAQ. The CDR3 spans 14 residues. V gave up 5 bases and J gave up 1 base, with 11 bases separating them. Here the CDR3 reads CASSPGRGNTEAFF. The CDR3 DNA follows: TGTGCCAGCAGCCCCGGGAGGGGGAACACTGAAGCTTTCTTT.

V and J are TRBV13 and TRBJ2-7; no definite D call. Germline loops: CDR1 PRHDT, CDR2 FYEKMQ (reference sequence). The V gene lost 5 bases and the J gene lost 0 bases, with 2 bases spanning the gap. The CDR3 sequence is 11 residues long. CDR3 sequence reads: CASSNSYEQYF. CDR3 sequence (DNA): TGTGCCAGCAGCAACTCCTACGAGCAGTACTTC.

CDR3 DNA: TGTGCTAGTGGCAACTCATACACAGATACGCAGTATTTT. Its translation is CASGNSYTDTQYF. The chain combines TRBV12-5 with TRBJ2-3; D unresolved. The CDR3 loop spans 13 amino acids. Trimming shortened V by 6 bases and J by 2 bases, and 9 bases separated the two germline ends. Germline CDR1 reads LGHNT; CDR2 reads FRNRAP. The full variable domain, rest sourced from reference TRBV12-5 and TRBJ2-3, is DARVTQTPRHKVTEMGQEVTMRCQPILGHNTVFWYRQTMMQGLELLAYFRNRAPLDDSGMPKDRFSAEMPDATLATLKIQPSEPRDSAVYFCASGNSYTDTQYFGPGTRLTVL.

This clone was observed once. This rearrangement joins TRBV30 to TRBJ2-7; 12 positions agree with TRBD2. The germline V gene encodes CDR1 GTSNPN and CDR2 SVGIG (reference sequence). There are 15 residues in the CDR3. V trimming: 5 bases; J trimming: 2 bases; junction bases outside the gene matches: 7. The CDR3 reads CAWETGTSGPYEQYF. The CDR3 nucleotides read TGTGCCTGGGAGACCGGGACTAGCGGGCCCTACGAGCAGTACTTC.

The chain couples TRBV7-8 to TRBJ2-1; 10 bases match TRBD2. Germline V CDR1 and CDR2: SGHVS, FQNEAQ. The CDR3 consists of 15 residues. V lost 4 bases, J lost 8 bases, and 8 bases stayed unmatched. The CDR3 DNA is TGTGCCAGCAGCTCTAACCTAGCGGGAGTTTATGAGCAGTTCTTC. The encoded protein is CASSSNLAGVYEQFF.

CDR3 in DNA: TGCGCCAGCAGCCAGGGCCCTGCGGGGGCCAAGGATGAGCAGTTCTTC. Its protein product is CASSQGPAGAKDEQFF. V gene TRBV4-1 combines with J gene TRBJ2-1, with D perhaps TRBD2 (7 bases). The CDR3 loop spans 16 amino acids. V was trimmed by 3 bases and J by 8 bases, leaving 20 bases between them. Germline values: CDR1 MGHRA, CDR2 YSYEKL.

The chain links TRBV7-9 to TRBJ1-4; D gene ambiguous. Germline V gives CDR1 SEHNR, CDR2 FQNEAQ (reference sequence). The CDR3 loop spans 14 amino acids. Trimming took 3 bases from V and 5 from J, leaving 10 bases between them. The CDR3 region is CASSLGGLNEKLFF. The CDR3 DNA reads TGTGCCAGCAGCTTGGGTGGCCTGAATGAAAAACTGTTTTTT.

The chain uses TRBV5-6 and TRBJ2-2; D possibly matches TRBD1 or TRBD2 (5 bases each). V gave up 3 bases and J gave up 6 bases, with 9 bases separating them. CDR3 size: 13 residues. Germline CDR1 reads SGHDT; CDR2 reads YYEEEE. The CDR3 nucleotides read TGTGCCAGCAGCTCGGGGACGCCCGGGGAGCTGTTTTTT. Amino acids: CASSSGTPGELFF.

V gene TRBV7-9 combines with J gene TRBJ1-1; D might be TRBD1 (5 bases). Germline-derived CDR1 and CDR2 are SEHNR and FQNEAQ (reference sequence). This CDR3 region has 15 residues. V was clipped by 2 bases and J by 3 bases, with 13 bases between them. CDR3 nucleotide sequence: TGTGCCAGCAGCTTATTGGGGGGACTGGACACTGAAGCTTTCTTT. Encoded protein: CASSLLGGLDTEAFF.

The chain is built from TRBV7-9 and TRBJ2-1; tentatively, D is TRBD2 (6 bases). The CDR3 sequence is 15 residues long. Germline loops: CDR1 SEHNR, CDR2 FQNEAQ (reference sequence). The V gene lost 4 bases and the J gene lost 9 bases, with 19 bases spanning the gap. CDR3 bases: TGTGCCAGCAGCTCCCCCCTCCGTGGGCGGGGTGAGCAGTTCTTC. The encoded protein is CASSSPLRGRGEQFF.

The chain is built from TRBV6-5 and TRBJ1-1; no clear D. CDR1 MNHEY and CDR2 SVGAGI come from the germline V gene. This CDR3 contains 13 residues. Trimming shortened V by 4 bases and J by 1 base, and 7 bases separated the two germline ends. The CDR3 protein is CASSWPGNTEAFF. The CDR3, as DNA: TGTGCCAGCAGTTGGCCGGGGAACACTGAAGCTTTCTTT.

This clone was counted only a few times. This chain uses TRBV6-1 with TRBJ2-7, with a tentative D call TRBD1 (6 bases). Trimming took off 6 bases at V and 0 bases at J, with 15 bases between the two ends. Germline CDR1 reads MNHNS; CDR2 reads SASEGT. The CDR3 runs 15 residues. CDR3 sequence: CASSEPADSSYEQYF. The CDR3, as DNA: TGTGCCAGCAGCGAGCCCGCGGACAGCTCCTACGAGCAGTACTTC.

DNA of the CDR3: TGTGCCAGCAGCTCCGACAGGGGGCAGCAGTATTTT. This gives the protein CASSSDRGQQYF. The V and J genes are TRBV13 and TRBJ2-3; TRBD1 matches 10 bases. This CDR3 region has 12 residues. V was clipped by 4 bases and J by 11 bases; unmatched bases: 3. Per the germline V gene, CDR1 is PRHDT and CDR2 is FYEKMQ (reference sequence). The whole variable domain, filled in from reference TRBV13 and TRBJ2-3, reads AAGVIQSPRHLIKEKRETATLKCYPIPRHDTVYWYQQGPGQDPQFLISFYEKMQSDKGSIPDRFSAQQFSDYHSELNMSSLELGDSALYFCASSSDRGQQYFGPGTRLTVL.

This chain links TRBV2 with TRBJ2-3, with 7 bases that match TRBD1. Germline V gives CDR1 SNHLY, CDR2 FYNNEI. This CDR3 has 15 amino acids. V lost 2 bases to trimming and J lost 1 base; unmatched junction nucleotides: 3. The CDR3 reads CASSERGRGTDTQYF. The CDR3 DNA is TGTGCCAGCAGTGAAAGGGGGCGGGGCACAGATACGCAGTATTTT.

The genes are TRBV15 and TRBJ1-1; possibly TRBD1 for D (6 bases). CDR3 length: 14 amino acids. Germline CDR1 is LNHNV and CDR2 is YYDKDF (reference sequence). The V end was cut by 0 bases, the J end by 13 bases, with 18 bases between. The CDR3 region is CATSRDPGTTIVFF. CDR3 DNA: TGTGCCACCAGCAGAGACCCGGGGACAACGATTGTTTTCTTT. Full variable domain (missing parts from reference TRBV15 and TRBJ1-1): DAMVIQNPRYQVTQFGKPVTLSCSQTLNHNVMYWYQQKSSQAPKLLFHYYDKDFNNEADTPDNFQSRRPNTSFCFLDIRSPGLGDTAMYLCATSRDPGTTIVFFGQGTRLTVV.

This chain joins TRBV11-2 and TRBJ1-2, with 7 bases fitting TRBD1. The CDR3 sequence is 16 residues long. Germline V gene sequence: CDR1 SGHAT, CDR2 FQNNGV. V lost 2 bases and J lost 1; bases outside the gene matches: 7. This CDR3 reads CASSLKRRGLNYGYTF. CDR3 nucleotide sequence: TGTGCCAGCAGCTTAAAGAGAAGGGGGCTTAACTATGGCTACACCTTC.

A word on this clone: Other DNA sequences in this sample translate to the same CDR3. The chain recombines TRBV4-1 with TRBJ2-7, with 11 nucleotides matching TRBD2. CDR3 length: 15 amino acids. After removal of 1 base from V and 4 bases from J, the junction contained 3 bases not matched to a gene. Germline assignment: CDR1 MGHRA and CDR2 YSYEKL. In DNA form, the CDR3 reads TGCGCCAGCAGCCAAGGACTAGCGGGAAGGTACGAGCAGTACTTC. It is translated as CASSQGLAGRYEQYF.

The chain combines TRBV27 with TRBJ1-5; D is undetermined. The germline V gene encodes CDR1 MNHEY and CDR2 SMNVEV (reference sequence). There are 13 residues in the CDR3. Trimming removed 4 bases from V and 4 bases from J, with 8 bases in between. The CDR3 sequence is CASSWSGNQPQHF. CDR3 nucleotide sequence: TGTGCCAGCAGTTGGTCGGGAAATCAGCCCCAGCATTTT.

The chain employs TRBV5-4 and TRBJ2-7, with a weak D call TRBD2 (6 bases). V lost 4 bases to trimming and J lost 4 bases, with 15 bases between them. This CDR3 contains 14 residues. Per the germline V gene, CDR1 is SGHNT and CDR2 is YYREEE (reference sequence). The chain's CDR3 is CASSIAGTAYEQYF. Here the CDR3 DNA reads TGTGCCAGCAGCATCGCGGGGACGGCTTACGAGCAGTACTTC.

The CDR3 here is CAIGSGTGVLESNQPQHF. The CDR3, as DNA: TGTGCCATCGGCTCCGGGACAGGGGTTCTTGAGAGCAATCAGCCCCAGCATTTT. This rearrangement joins TRBV10-3 to TRBJ1-5, with 10 bases identical to TRBD1. The ends lost 8 bases at V and 1 base at J; junction bases unmatched: 14. The CDR3 loop spans 18 amino acids. Germline-derived CDR1 and CDR2 are ENHRY and SYGVKD.

The rearrangement uses TRBV7-9 and TRBJ1-1; D ambiguous. Trimming cost V 5 bases and J 6 bases, with 10 bases left between them. This CDR3 spans 12 amino acids. Germline assignment: CDR1 SEHNR and CDR2 FQNEAQ (reference sequence). The CDR3, as DNA: TGTGCCAGCAGCAACCCCAGGTCTGAAGCTTTCTTT. It translates to CASSNPRSEAFF. Drawing the rest from reference TRBV7-9 and TRBJ1-1, the complete variable domain is DTGVSQNPRHKITKRGQNVTFRCDPISEHNRLYWYRQTLGQGPEFLTYFQNEAQLEKSRLLSDRFSAERPKGSFSTLEIQRTEQGDSAMYLCASSNPRSEAFFGQGTRLTVV.

The V gene is TRBV29-1, the J gene TRBJ2-7, with D tentatively TRBD2 (6 bases). Germline V gene data show CDR1 as SQVTM and CDR2 as ANQGSEA. The CDR3 extends over 13 amino acids. V dropped 3 bases and J dropped 2 bases, with 11 bases sitting between them. CDR3 nucleotide sequence: TGCAGCGTTGAGGAGGGACGGCCCTACGAGCAGTACTTC. The encoded protein is CSVEEGRPYEQYF.

In nucleotides, the CDR3 is TGCGCCAGCAGCCAGAGGGAGCGGGCAGATACGCAGTATTTT. It specifies CASSQRERADTQYF. The gene calls are TRBV4-1 and TRBJ2-3; a weak D match, TRBD2 (6 bases). The germline V gene has CDR1 MGHRA and CDR2 YSYEKL. CDR3 length: 14 amino acids. Deletions cut 3 bases from V and 4 bases from J, with 11 bases between.

This chain uses TRBV27 with TRBJ2-1; D is possibly TRBD1 (5 bases). Trimming left V 0 bases short and J 0 bases short, with 6 bases between. CDR3 size: 15 residues. Germline CDR1 reads MNHEY; CDR2 reads SMNVEV (reference sequence). The CDR3 DNA reads as TGTGCCAGCAGTTTATCGGACATCTCCTACAATGAGCAGTTCTTC. This translates into CASSLSDISYNEQFF.

The chain employs TRBV9 and TRBJ1-3; 7 bases are shared with TRBD1. The CDR3 extends over 17 amino acids. Trimming cost V 4 bases and J 1 base; bases outside gene matches: 11. Germline CDR1 is SGDLS and CDR2 is YYNGEE. CDR3 amino acids: CASSFPRGGESGNTIYF. The CDR3 DNA follows: TGTGCCAGCAGCTTCCCGAGAGGGGGCGAATCTGGAAACACCATATATTTT.

This sequence joins TRBV19 and TRBJ2-1; D remains unclear. V was pared by 5 bases and J by 0 bases, with 11 bases between. The CDR3 has 15 residues. From germline, CDR1 is LNHDA and CDR2 SQIVND (reference sequence). The CDR3, as DNA: TGTGCCAGTAGTGAGGATATCAGCTCCTACAATGAGCAGTTCTTC. It is translated as CASSEDISSYNEQFF.